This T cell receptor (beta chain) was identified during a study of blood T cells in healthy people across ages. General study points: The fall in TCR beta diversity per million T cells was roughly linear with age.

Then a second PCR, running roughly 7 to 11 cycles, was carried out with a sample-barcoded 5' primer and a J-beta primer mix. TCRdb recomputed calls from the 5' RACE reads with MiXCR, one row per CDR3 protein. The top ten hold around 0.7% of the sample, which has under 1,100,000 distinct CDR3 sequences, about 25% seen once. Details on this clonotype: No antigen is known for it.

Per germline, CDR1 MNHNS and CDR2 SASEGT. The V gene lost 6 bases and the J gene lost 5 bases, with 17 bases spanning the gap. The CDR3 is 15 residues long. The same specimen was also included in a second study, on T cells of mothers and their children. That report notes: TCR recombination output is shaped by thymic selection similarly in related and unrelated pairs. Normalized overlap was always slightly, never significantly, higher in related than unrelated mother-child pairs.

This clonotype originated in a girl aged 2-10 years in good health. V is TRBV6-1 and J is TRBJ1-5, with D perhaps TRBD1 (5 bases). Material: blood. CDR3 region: CASSPTYQGDQPQHF. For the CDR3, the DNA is TGTGCCAGCAGCCCCACATATCAGGGCGATCAGCCCCAGCATTTT.